This entry is about one TCR beta chain. Antigen: not known. The data originate from a study of cytomegalovirus exposure and HLA in healthy donors. Study overall: HLA-typed donors were the source of 90 million or so unique TCRs, which an early data release held.

General study points: In a later analysis, TCR beta V- and J-gene trimming was associated with a missense DCLRE1C variant. Associated with cytomegalovirus, according to the listing, were around 160 TCR beta chains. Being productive about 90% or about 30% of the time was typical of most TCR beta V segments in an earlier analysis.

The V end lost 7 bases, the J end lost 1 base, and 18 bases lay between the germline ends. The CDR3 length is 16 residues. CDR1 SNHLY and CDR2 FYNNEI come from the germline V gene. Primers: 60 Vbeta forward and 13 Jbeta reverse. Profiled with immunoSEQ multiplex PCR; TCRdb holds only in-frame clones, not every one. The sample contains 150,000 or so clones, 74% of which appear only once. The receptor was isolated from a man aged 18 to 35 in good health and CMV-seropositive. The chain is built from TRBV2 and TRBJ2-3, with TRBD1 as a possible D gene (6 bases). The specimen was PBMCs. The CDR3 is CASTPRTAGGTDTQYF. The CDR3 DNA sequence: TGTGCCAGCACCCCCAGGACAGCCGGCGGCACAGATACGCAGTATTTT.